The present entry profiles one T cell receptor (beta chain) with its context. TCRdb's copy holds only in-frame clones and misses some; the assay was immunoSEQ multiplex PCR. Here the sample spans roughly 570,000 clones, 95% to 98% being singletons. This specimen belongs to a study of shared clonotypes between healthy human individuals. Overall study context: Used for every donor were three CD4 naive, three CD4 memory, two CD8 naive and one CD8 memory plate.

Germline CDR1 reads LNHNV; CDR2 reads YYDKDF (reference sequence). The germline V and J ends were trimmed by 0 bases and 2 bases, with 10 bases remaining between them. The length of the CDR3 is 15 residues. Terminally differentiated effector memory CD45RA+ cells were excluded by CCR7 positive selection of CD45RO-negative cells. This clonotype originated in a man under 40 in good health. The chain joins TRBV15 to TRBJ2-5; D tentatively reads TRBD1 or TRBD2 (6 bases each). Sequences were obtained from naive CD8+ T cells sorted from blood. CDR3 bases: TGTGCCACCAGCAGAGATTGGAGGGGGCAAGAGACCCAGTACTTC. It translates to CATSRDWRGQETQYF.